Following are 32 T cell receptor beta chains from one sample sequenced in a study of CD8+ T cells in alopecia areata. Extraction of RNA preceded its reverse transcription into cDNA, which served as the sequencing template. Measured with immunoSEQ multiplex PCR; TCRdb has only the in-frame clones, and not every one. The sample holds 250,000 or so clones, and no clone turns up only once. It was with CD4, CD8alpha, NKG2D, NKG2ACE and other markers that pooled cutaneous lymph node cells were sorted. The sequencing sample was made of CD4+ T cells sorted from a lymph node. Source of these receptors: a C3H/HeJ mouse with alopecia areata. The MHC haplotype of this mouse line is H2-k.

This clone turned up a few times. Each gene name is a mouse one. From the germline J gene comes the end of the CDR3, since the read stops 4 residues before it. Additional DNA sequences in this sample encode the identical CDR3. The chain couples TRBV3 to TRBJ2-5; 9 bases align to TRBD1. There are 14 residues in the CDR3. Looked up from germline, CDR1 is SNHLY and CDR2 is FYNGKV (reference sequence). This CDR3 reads CASSSRDREDTQYF. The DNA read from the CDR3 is TGTGCCAGCAGCTCCCGGGACAGGGAGGAC.

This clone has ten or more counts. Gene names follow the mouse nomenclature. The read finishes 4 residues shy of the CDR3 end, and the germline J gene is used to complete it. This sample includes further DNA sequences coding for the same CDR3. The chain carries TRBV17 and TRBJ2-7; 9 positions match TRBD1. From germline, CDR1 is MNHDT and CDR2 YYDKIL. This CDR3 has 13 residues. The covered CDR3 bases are TGTGCTAGCAGTAGGGACAGGGGTTAT. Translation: CASSRDRGY. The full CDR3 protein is CASSRDRGYEQYF.

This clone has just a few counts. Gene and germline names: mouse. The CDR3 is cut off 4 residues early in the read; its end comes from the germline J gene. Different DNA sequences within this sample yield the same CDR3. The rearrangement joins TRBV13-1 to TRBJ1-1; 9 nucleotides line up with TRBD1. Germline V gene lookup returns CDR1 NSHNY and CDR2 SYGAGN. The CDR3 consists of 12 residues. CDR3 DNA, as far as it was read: TGTGCCAGCAGTGGGGACAGGGCA. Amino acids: CASSGDRA. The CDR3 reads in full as CASSGDRAEVFF.

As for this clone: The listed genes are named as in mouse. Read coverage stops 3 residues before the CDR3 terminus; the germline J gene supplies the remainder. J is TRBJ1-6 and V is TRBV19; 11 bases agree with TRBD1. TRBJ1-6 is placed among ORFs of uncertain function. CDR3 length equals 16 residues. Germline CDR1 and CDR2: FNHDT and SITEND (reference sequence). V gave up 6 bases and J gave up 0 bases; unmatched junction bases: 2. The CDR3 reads CASKGTGGSYNSPLYF. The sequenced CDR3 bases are TGTGCCAGCAAAGGGACAGGGGGTTCCTATAATTCGCCC.

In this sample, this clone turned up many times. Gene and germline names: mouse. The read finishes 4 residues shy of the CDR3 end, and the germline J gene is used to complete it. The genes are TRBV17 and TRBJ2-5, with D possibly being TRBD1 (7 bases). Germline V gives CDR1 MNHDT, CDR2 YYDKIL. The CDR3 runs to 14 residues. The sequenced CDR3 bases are TGTGCTAGCAGTAGAGAAGGGGGCAGGGAC. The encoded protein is CASSREGGRD. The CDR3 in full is CASSREGGRDTQYF.

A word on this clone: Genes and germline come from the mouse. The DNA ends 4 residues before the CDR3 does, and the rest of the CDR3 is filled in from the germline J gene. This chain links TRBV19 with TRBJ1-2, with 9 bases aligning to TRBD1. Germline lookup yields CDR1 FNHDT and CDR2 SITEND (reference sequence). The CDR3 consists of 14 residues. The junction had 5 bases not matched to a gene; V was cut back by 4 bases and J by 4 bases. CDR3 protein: CASSQQGAGSDYTF. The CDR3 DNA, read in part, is TGTGCCAGCAGTCAACAGGGGGCCGGCTCC.

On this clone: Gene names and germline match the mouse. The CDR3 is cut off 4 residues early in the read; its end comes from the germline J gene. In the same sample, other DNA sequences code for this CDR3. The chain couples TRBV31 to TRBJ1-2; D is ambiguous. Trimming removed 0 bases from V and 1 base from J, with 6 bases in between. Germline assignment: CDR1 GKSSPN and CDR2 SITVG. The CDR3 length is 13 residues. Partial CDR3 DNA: TGTGCCTGGAGTCTTAAGGGAAACTCC. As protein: CAWSLKGNS. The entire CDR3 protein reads CAWSLKGNSDYTF.

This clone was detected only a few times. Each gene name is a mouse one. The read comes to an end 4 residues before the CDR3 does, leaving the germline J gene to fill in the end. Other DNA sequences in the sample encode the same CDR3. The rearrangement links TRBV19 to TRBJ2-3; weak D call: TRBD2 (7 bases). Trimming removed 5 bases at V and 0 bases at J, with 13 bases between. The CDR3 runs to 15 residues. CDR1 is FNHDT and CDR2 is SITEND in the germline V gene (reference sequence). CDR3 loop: CASRPLGASAETLYF. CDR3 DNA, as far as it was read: TGTGCCAGCAGGCCCCTGGGGGCTAGTGCAGAA.

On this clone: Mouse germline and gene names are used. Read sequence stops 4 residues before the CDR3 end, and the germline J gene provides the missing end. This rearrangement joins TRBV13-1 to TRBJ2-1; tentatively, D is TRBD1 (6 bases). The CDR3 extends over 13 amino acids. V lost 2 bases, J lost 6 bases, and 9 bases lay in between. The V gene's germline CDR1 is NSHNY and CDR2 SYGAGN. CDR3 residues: CASSDRGFAEQFF. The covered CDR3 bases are TGTGCCAGCAGTGACAGGGGTTTTGCT.

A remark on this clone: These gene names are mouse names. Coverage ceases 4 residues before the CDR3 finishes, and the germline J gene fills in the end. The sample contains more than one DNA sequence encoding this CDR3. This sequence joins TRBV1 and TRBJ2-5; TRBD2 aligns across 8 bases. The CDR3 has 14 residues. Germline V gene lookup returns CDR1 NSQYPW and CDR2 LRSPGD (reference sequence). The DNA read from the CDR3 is TGCACCTGCAGTGCAGATGGGGGGGGAGAC. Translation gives CTCSADGGGD. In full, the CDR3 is CTCSADGGGDTQYF.

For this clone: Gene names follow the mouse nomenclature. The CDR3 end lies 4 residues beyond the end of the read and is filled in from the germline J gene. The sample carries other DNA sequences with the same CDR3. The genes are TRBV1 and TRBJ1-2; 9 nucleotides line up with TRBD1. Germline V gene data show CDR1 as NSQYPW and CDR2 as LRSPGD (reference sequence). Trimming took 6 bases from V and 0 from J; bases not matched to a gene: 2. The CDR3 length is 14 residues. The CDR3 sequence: CTCSRQGANSDYTF. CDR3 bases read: TGCACCTGCAGCCGACAGGGGGCAAACTCC.

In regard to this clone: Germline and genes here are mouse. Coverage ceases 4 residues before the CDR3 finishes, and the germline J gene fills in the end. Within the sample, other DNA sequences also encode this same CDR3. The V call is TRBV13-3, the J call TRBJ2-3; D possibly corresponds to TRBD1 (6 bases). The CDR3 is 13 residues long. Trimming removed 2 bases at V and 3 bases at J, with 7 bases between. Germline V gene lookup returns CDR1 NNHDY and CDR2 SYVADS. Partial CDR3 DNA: TGTGCCAGCAGTGAAGACAGGGCAGAA. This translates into CASSEDRAE. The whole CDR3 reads CASSEDRAETLYF.

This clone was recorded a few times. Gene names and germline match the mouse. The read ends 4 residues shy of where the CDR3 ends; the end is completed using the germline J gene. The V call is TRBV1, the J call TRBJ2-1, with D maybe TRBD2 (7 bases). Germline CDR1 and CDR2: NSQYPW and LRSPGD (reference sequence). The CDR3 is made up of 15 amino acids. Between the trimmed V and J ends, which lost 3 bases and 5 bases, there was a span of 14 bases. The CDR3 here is CTCSALRGGDAEQFF. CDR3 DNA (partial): TGCACCTGCAGTGCTCTTAGAGGGGGGGATGCT. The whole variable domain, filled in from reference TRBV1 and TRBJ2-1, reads VTLLEQNPRWRLVPRGQAVNLRCILKNSQYPWMSWYQQDLQKQLQWLFTLRSPGDKEVKSLPGADYLATRVTDTELRLQVANMSQGRTLYCTCSALRGGDAEQFFGPGTRLTVL.

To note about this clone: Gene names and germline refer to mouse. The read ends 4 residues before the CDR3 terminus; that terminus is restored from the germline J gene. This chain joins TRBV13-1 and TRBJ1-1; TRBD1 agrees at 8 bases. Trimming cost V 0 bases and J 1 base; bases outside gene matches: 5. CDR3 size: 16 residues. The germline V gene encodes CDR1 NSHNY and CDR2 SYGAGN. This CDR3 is CASSDAKTGENTEVFF. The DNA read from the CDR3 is TGTGCCAGCAGTGATGCAAAGACAGGGGAAAACACA.

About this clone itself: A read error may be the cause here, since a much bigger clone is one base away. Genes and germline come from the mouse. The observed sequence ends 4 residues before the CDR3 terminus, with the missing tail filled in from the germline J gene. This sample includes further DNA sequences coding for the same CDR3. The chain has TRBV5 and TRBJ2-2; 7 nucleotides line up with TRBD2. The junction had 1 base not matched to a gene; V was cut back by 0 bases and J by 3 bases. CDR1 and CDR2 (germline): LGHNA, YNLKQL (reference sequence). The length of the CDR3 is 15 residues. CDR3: CASSQDWGYTGQLYF. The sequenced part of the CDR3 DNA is TGTGCCAGCAGCCAAGACTGGGGGTACACCGGG.

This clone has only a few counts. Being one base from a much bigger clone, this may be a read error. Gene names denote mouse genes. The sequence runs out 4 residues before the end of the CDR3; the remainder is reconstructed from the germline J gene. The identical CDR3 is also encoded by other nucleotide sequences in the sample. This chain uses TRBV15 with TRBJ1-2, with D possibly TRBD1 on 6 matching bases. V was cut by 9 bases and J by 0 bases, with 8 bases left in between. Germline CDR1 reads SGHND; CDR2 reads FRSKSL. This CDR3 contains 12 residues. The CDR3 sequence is CARGTTNSDYTF. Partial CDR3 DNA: TGTGCCAGGGGGACAACAAACTCC.

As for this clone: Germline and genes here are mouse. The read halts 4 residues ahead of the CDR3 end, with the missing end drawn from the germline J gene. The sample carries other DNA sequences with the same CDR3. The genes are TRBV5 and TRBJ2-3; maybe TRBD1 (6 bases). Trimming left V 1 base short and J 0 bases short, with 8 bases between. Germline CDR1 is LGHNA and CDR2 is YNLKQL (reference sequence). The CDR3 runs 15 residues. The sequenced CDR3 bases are TGTGCCAGCAGCCAAGGGACAGATAGTGCAGAA. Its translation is CASSQGTDSAE. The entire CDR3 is CASSQGTDSAETLYF.

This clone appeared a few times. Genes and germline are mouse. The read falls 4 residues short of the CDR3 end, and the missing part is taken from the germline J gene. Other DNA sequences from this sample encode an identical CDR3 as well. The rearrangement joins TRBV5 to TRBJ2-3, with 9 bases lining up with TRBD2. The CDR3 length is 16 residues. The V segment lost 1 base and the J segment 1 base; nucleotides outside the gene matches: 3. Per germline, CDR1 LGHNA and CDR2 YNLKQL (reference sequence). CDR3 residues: CASSQVGGRGAETLYF. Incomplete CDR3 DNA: TGTGCCAGCAGCCAAGTGGGGGGGCGCGGTGCAGAA.

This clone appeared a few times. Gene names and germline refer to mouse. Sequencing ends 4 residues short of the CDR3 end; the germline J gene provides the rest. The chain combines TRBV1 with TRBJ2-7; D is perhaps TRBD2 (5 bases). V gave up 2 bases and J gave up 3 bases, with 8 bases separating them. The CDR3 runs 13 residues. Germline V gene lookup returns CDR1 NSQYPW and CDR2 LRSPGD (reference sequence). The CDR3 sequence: CTCSATTVYEQYF. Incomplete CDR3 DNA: TGCACCTGCAGTGCAACGACTGTCTAT.

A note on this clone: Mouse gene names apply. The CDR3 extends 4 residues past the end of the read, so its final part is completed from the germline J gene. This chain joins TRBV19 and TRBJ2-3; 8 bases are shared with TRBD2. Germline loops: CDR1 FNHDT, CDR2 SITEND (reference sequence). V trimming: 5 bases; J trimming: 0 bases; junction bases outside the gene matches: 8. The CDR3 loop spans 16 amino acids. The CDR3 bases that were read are TGTGCCAGCAGAAGAACTGGGGGAACTAGTGCAGAA. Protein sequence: CASRRTGGTSAE. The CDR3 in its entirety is CASRRTGGTSAETLYF.

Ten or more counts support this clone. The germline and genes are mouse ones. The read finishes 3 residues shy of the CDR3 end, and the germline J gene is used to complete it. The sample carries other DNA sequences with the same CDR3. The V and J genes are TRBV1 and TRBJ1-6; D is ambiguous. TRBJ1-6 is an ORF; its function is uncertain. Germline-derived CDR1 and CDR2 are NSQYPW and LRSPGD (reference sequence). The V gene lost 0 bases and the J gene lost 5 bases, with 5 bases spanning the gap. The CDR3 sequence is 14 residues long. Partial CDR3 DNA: TGCACCTGCAGTGCAGACAGGAATAATTCGCCC. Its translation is CTCSADRNNSP. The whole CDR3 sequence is CTCSADRNNSPLYF.

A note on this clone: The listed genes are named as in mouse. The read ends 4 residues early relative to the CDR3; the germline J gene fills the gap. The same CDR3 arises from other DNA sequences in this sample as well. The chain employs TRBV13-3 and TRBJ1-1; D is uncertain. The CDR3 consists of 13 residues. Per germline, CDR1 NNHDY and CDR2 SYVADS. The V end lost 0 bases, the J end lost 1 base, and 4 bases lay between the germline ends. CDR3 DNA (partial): TGTGCCAGCAGTGATGAGGGGAACACA. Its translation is CASSDEGNT. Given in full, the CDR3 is CASSDEGNTEVFF.

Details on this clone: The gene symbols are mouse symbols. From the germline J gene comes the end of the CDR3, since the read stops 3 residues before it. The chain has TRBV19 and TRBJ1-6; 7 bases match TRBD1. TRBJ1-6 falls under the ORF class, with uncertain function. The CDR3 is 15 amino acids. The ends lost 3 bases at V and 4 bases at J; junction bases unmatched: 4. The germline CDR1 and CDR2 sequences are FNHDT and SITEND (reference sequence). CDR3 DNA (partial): TGTGCCAGCAGTACCCGGGACAGATATAATTCGCCC. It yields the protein CASSTRDRYNSP. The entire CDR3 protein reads CASSTRDRYNSPLYF.

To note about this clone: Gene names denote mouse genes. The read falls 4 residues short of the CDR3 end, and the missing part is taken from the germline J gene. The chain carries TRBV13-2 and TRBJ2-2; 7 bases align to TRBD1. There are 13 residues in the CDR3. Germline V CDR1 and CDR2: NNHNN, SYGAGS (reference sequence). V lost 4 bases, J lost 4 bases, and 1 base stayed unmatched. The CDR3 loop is CASGRQGTGQLYF. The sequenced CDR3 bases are TGTGCCAGCGGTCGACAGGGCACCGGG.

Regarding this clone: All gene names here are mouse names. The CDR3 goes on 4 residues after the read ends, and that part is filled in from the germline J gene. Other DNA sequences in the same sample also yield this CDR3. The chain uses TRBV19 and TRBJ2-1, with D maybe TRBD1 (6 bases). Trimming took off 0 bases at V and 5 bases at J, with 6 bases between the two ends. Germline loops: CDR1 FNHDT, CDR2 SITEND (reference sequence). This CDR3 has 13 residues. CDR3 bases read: TGTGCCAGCAGTATAGGGGACAATGCT. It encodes CASSIGDNA. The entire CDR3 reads CASSIGDNAEQFF.

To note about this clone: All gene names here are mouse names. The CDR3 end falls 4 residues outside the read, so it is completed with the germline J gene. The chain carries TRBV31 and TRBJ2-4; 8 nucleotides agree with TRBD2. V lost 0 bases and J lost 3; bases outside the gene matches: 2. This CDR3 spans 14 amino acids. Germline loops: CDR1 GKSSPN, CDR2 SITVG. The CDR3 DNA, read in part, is TGTGCCTGGAGTCTACCTGGGGGGCAAAAC. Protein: CAWSLPGGQN. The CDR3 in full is CAWSLPGGQNTLYF.

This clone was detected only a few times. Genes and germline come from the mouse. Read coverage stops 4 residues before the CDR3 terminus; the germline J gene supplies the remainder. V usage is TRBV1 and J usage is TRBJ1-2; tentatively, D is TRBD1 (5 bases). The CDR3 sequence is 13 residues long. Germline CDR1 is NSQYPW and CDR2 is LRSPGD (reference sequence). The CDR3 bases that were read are TGCACCTGCAGTGCAGCCTGGGGGTCC. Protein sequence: CTCSAAWGS. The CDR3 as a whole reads CTCSAAWGSDYTF. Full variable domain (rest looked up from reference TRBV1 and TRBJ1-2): VTLLEQNPRWRLVPRGQAVNLRCILKNSQYPWMSWYQQDLQKQLQWLFTLRSPGDKEVKSLPGADYLATRVTDTELRLQVANMSQGRTLYCTCSAAWGSDYTFGSGTRLLVI.

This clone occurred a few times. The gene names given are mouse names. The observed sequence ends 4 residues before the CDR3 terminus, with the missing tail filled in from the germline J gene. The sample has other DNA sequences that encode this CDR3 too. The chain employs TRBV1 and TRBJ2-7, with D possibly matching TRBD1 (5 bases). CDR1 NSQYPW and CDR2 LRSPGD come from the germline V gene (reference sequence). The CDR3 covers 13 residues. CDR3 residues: CTCSAGRGYEQYF. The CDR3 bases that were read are TGCACCTGCAGTGCAGGGAGGGGATAT.

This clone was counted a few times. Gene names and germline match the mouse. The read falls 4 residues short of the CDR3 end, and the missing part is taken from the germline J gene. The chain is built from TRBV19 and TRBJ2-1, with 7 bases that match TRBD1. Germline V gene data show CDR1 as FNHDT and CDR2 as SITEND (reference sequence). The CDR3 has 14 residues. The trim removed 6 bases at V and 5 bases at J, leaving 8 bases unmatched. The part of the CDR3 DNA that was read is TGTGCCAGCACCCCCCTGACAGGGAATGCT. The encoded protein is CASTPLTGNA. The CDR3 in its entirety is CASTPLTGNAEQFF.

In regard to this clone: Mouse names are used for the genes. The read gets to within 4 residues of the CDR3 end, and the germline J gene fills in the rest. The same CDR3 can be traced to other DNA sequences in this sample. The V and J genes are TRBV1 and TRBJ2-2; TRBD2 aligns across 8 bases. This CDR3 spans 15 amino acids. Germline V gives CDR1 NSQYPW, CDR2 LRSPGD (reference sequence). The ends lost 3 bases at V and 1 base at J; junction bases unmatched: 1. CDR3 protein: CTCSAGTGNTGQLYF. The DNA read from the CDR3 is TGCACCTGCAGTGCCGGGACTGGAAACACCGGG.

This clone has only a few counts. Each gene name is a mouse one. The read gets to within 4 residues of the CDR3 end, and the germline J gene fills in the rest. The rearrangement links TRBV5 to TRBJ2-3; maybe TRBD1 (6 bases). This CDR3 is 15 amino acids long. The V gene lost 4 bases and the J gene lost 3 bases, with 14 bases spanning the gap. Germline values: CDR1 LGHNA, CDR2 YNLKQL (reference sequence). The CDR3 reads CASSPGRGWAETLYF. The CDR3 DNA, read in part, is TGTGCCAGCAGCCCCGGCAGGGGTTGGGCAGAA.

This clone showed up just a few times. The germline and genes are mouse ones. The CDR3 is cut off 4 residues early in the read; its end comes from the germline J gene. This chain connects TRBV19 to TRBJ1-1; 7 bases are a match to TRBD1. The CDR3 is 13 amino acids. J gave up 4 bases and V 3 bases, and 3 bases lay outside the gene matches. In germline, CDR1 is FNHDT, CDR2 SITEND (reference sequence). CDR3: CASSKQGFTEVFF. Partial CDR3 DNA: TGTGCCAGCAGTAAACAGGGGTTCACA.